These T cell receptor beta chains were read from a single sample in a study of T-cell reconstitution after alpha-beta-depleted transplantation in children. TCRdb reprocessed the PCR reads with MiXCR, giving one entry per CDR3 protein. The table includes fewer than 700,000 distinct CDR3 sequences, under 25% detected once. Sequences were derived from PBMCs, mostly from graft donor cells, sampled 360 days after TCRalphabeta/CD19-depleted stem cell transplant. The receptors were gathered from a boy younger than two who had a stem cell transplant for acute myeloid leukemia, so the T cells may come from the graft donor. Both conserved end residues are part of each CDR3. The D gene is left open where the match is weak.

J,D,V,CDR3
TRBJ2-1,.,TRBV5-1,CASSFRDQNGDEQFF
TRBJ1-2,.,TRBV5-1,CASSTGTEGIDGYTF
TRBJ1-2,TRBD1,TRBV7-2,CASSQGTAVHGYTF
TRBJ2-5,.,TRBV15,CATSRDPHAETQYF
TRBJ2-1,TRBD2,TRBV12-3/TRBV12-4,CASSRRGGGYNEQFF
TRBJ2-7,.,TRBV7-9,CASSLRGVSGSYEQYF
TRBJ2-1,.,TRBV5-1,CASSWRMSMSSYNEQFF
TRBJ2-3,TRBD2,TRBV13,CASSALGLALGDTQYF
TRBJ2-1,TRBD1,TRBV20-1,CSARTGTGSLSPYNEQFF
TRBJ2-3,.,TRBV2,CASSDDSTDTQYF
TRBJ1-6,.,TRBV20-1,CSATQGSYNSPLHF
TRBJ1-1,.,TRBV12-3/TRBV12-4,CASSLHRSNTEAFF
TRBJ1-2,TRBD1,TRBV20-1,CSAREGQAGYGYTF
TRBJ2-3,TRBD2,TRBV6-1,CASSGTSAMSTDTQYF
TRBJ1-2,.,TRBV7-9,CASSSIYISRDGYTF
TRBJ2-7,.,TRBV20-1,CSAREGKYPSYEQYF
TRBJ2-7,.,TRBV4-3,CASSQDARGGYEQYF
TRBJ2-7,TRBD2,TRBV13,CASSLEVLAGGRRTEQYF
TRBJ2-1,.,TRBV5-1,CASSLVSGSPYNEQFF
TRBJ2-1,TRBD1,TRBV19,CASSPGQGFNEQFF
TRBJ2-5,.,TRBV4-1,CASSRNSQETQYF
TRBJ2-7,.,TRBV20-1,CSARAPGLDKSYEQYF
TRBJ2-5,TRBD1,TRBV15,CATKRQGSSETQYF
TRBJ2-3,TRBD2,TRBV20-1,CSASSGGSTSTDTQYF
TRBJ2-5,.,TRBV20-1,CSARDTRAPETQYF
TRBJ1-4,TRBD1,TRBV29-1,CSVEGQGPEKLFF
TRBJ2-1,.,TRBV6-2/TRBV6-3,CASSYSAKGWFF
TRBJ1-5,.,TRBV12-3/TRBV12-4,CASSPGEQPQHF
TRBJ2-3,TRBD2,TRBV5-1,CASSLAASGAITDTQYF
TRBJ2-1,TRBD2,TRBV29-1,CSVEELLAGGYNEQFF
TRBJ2-1,TRBD1,TRBV20-1,CSARDQSGTGSYNEQFF
TRBJ1-6,TRBD1,TRBV20-1,CSARDLDRVNSPLHF
TRBJ2-5,.,TRBV6-5,CASSYQGGVETQYF
TRBJ2-1,.,TRBV7-2,CASSSGLPTRNEQFF
TRBJ2-7,TRBD1,TRBV7-2,CASSLVPGQGYEQYF
TRBJ2-3,TRBD2,TRBV20-1,CSARGAGGRTDTQYF
TRBJ1-2,.,TRBV28,CASWAQAYGYTF
TRBJ2-4,TRBD1,TRBV20-1,CSARDRGQRGIQYF
TRBJ1-5,.,TRBV7-2,CASSFKGAGNQPQHF
TRBJ2-1,TRBD2,TRBV6-1,CASSLPGTSGRFSYNEQFF
TRBJ2-5,.,TRBV12-3/TRBV12-4,CASSLFPYQETQYF
TRBJ2-7,TRBD1,TRBV5-1,CASRGQGSYEQYF
TRBJ2-1,.,TRBV21-1,CASSKGGESYNEQFF
TRBJ1-5,.,TRBV20-1,CSARNQKGNQPQHF
TRBJ1-1,.,TRBV12-3/TRBV12-4,CASSYWAGVNTEAFF
TRBJ2-1,.,TRBV5-8,CASSLERIDLNEQFF
TRBJ2-5,.,TRBV6-5,CASSYRRARTVTETQYF
TRBJ2-5,TRBD2,TRBV2,CASRVIAGETQYF
TRBJ2-3,TRBD1,TRBV4-3,CASSQDGSNRGRDTQYF
TRBJ2-2,TRBD1,TRBV27,CASSPGQVVNTGELFF
TRBJ2-4,.,TRBV27,CASSRTDAKNIQYF
TRBJ2-7,TRBD1,TRBV27,CASSWDRGGSYEQYF
TRBJ2-5,TRBD1,TRBV5-1,CASSLEGARETQYF
TRBJ2-3,.,TRBV20-1,CSARAARGTDTQYF
TRBJ2-7,.,TRBV13,CASSAYLSEQYF
TRBJ1-1,.,TRBV27,CASSLLRGEAFF
TRBJ2-5,.,TRBV20-1,CSARGTIQETQYF
TRBJ2-1,.,TRBV7-2,CASSRRGISSYNEQFF
TRBJ2-7,TRBD1,TRBV12-3/TRBV12-4,CASSLERDRPASSYEQYF